This paragraph covers one T cell receptor (beta chain) sequence. Repertoires were generated with immunoSEQ multiplex PCR, while TCRdb's copy carries only in-frame clones and drops some. The sample includes roughly 260,000 clones, over 75% of them seen just once. Trimming shortened V by 7 bases and J by 1 base, and 13 bases separated the two germline ends. This CDR3 region has 14 residues. Per germline, CDR1 MDHEN and CDR2 SYDVKM. This entry comes from a study of blood T cell repertoires in COVID-19. Sequencing was done on a sample of peripheral blood. This TCR derives from a woman aged 45-65 years with acute or convalescent COVID-19. The V call is TRBV28, the J call TRBJ1-1; D not resolved. The CDR3 loop reads CASIRSWANTEAFF. In DNA, the CDR3 is TGTGCCAGCATCCGCTCGTGGGCGAACACTGAAGCTTTCTTT.